The 28 T cell receptor beta chains in this list originate from one sample, sequenced in a study of blood T cell repertoires in COVID-19. The table came from immunoSEQ multiplex PCR; TCRdb's copy has only in-frame clones and leaves some out. The sample consists of about 280,000 clones, 85% to 90% of them appearing once. The sequencing input was peripheral blood. These receptor sequences come from a man aged 35 to 55 with acute or convalescent COVID-19.

The chain is built from TRBV6-2 or TRBV6-3 and TRBJ2-7; D may be TRBD2 (6 bases). The ends were cut back, 2 bases at V and 9 bases at J, with 11 bases in the middle. The CDR3 has 12 amino acids. The germline V gene encodes CDR1 MNHEY and CDR2 SVGEGT. The CDR3 DNA reads as TGTGCCAGCAGTTACGTCGGGGGAGGGCAGTACTTC. Protein product: CASSYVGGGQYF.

J is TRBJ1-5 and V is TRBV12-3 or TRBV12-4; no clear D gene. With 5 bases removed from V and 5 bases from J, the gap between germline ends came to 10 bases. The CDR3 length is 13 residues. CDR3 in DNA: TGTGCCAGCAGTACGCAAGCGGATCAGCCCCAGCATTTT. This codes for CASSTQADQPQHF.

The chain couples TRBV9 to TRBJ2-6; D uncertain. Germline V gene sequence: CDR1 SGDLS, CDR2 YYNGEE. The V gene lost 0 bases and the J gene lost 0 bases, with 13 bases spanning the gap. The CDR3 contains 18 residues. The CDR3 here is CASSVGGSLSSGANVLTF. The CDR3 DNA follows: TGTGCCAGCAGCGTAGGTGGCAGTTTAAGCTCTGGGGCCAACGTCCTGACTTTC.

This rearrangement joins TRBV9 to TRBJ1-2; the D gene is possibly TRBD1 (5 bases). The CDR3 extends over 16 amino acids. Trimming took off 1 base at V and 1 base at J, with 14 bases between the two ends. Germline-derived CDR1 and CDR2 are SGDLS and YYNGEE. CDR3 nucleotide sequence: TGTGCCAGCAGCGTACAACCGGGGGGTTTTAACTATGGCTACACCTTC. It specifies CASSVQPGGFNYGYTF. Supplemented by reference TRBV9 and TRBJ1-2, the full variable domain reads DSGVTQTPKHLITATGQRVTLRCSPRSGDLSVYWYQQSLDQGLQFLIQYYNGEERAKGNILERFSAQQFPDLHSELNLSSLELGDSALYFCASSVQPGGFNYGYTFGSGTRLTVV.

CDR3 loop: CASSAGGQSNEQFF. CDR3 bases: TGTGCCAGCAGCGCGGGGGGGCAGAGCAATGAGCAGTTCTTC. The rearrangement links TRBV7-3 to TRBJ2-1, with 9 nucleotides matching TRBD2. The trim removed 5 bases at V and 6 bases at J, leaving 5 bases unmatched. This CDR3 contains 14 residues. CDR1 and CDR2 from the germline V gene are SGHTA and FQGTGA.

Regarding this clone: A single base separates this from a much larger clone, so it may be a read error. The chain employs TRBV5-1 and TRBJ1-1, with 8 bases aligning to TRBD1. CDR1 SGHRS and CDR2 YFSETQ come from the germline V gene. The CDR3 contains 14 residues. Trimming cost V 3 bases and J 1 base; bases outside gene matches: 2. The CDR3 is CASSSTGGNTEAFF. CDR3 DNA sequence: TGCGCCAGCAGCTCTACAGGGGGGAACACTGAAGCTTTCTTT.

J is TRBJ2-2 and V is TRBV24-1; D might be TRBD1 (6 bases). Trimming cost V 8 bases and J 6 bases, with 12 bases left between them. There are 13 residues in the CDR3. The V gene's germline CDR1 is KGHDR and CDR2 SFDVKD. CDR3 coding DNA: TGTGCCACCACCCGCTCAGGGGCCGGGGAGCTGTTTTTT. Amino acids: CATTRSGAGELFF.

This chain uses TRBV5-4 with TRBJ1-2; TRBD1 agrees at 8 bases. The CDR3 runs to 17 residues. The V gene end was trimmed by 3 bases and the J gene end by 7 bases; junction bases not matched to a gene: 17. Germline V gives CDR1 SGHNT, CDR2 YYREEE (reference sequence). The CDR3 sequence is CASSSPVIGQGRGGYTF. The CDR3 nucleotides read TGTGCCAGCAGCTCTCCAGTCATCGGACAGGGACGGGGTGGCTACACCTTC.

This chain uses TRBV11-1 with TRBJ2-1; TRBD1 aligns across 8 bases. Germline V gene lookup returns CDR1 SGHAT and CDR2 FQDESV (reference sequence). The junction had 6 bases not matched to a gene; V was cut back by 9 bases and J by 2 bases. The CDR3 length is 14 residues. The CDR3 protein is CASSRTGTYNEQFF. The CDR3 bases are TGTGCCAGTTCGAGGACAGGGACCTACAATGAGCAGTTCTTC.

The chain combines TRBV4-1 with TRBJ1-1; D is perhaps TRBD1 (5 bases). The germline CDR1 and CDR2 sequences are MGHRA and YSYEKL. CDR3 size: 14 residues. The V gene lost 2 bases and the J gene lost 1 base, with 8 bases spanning the gap. The CDR3 nucleotides are TGCGCCAGCAGCCAACTCCAGGGGAACACTGAAGCTTTCTTT. Its protein is CASSQLQGNTEAFF.

The rearrangement joins TRBV7-9 to TRBJ2-3, with 11 bases aligning to TRBD2. The CDR3 is 17 residues long. Germline lookup yields CDR1 SEHNR and CDR2 FQNEAQ (reference sequence). The V segment lost 5 bases and the J segment 3 bases; nucleotides outside the gene matches: 10. This CDR3 reads CASSPSTSGGWTDTQYF. The DNA for the CDR3 is TGTGCCAGCAGCCCCTCTACTAGCGGGGGATGGACAGATACGCAGTATTTT.

The chain combines TRBV9 with TRBJ2-3, with a weak D call TRBD2 (7 bases). V was pared by 3 bases and J by 2 bases, with 13 bases between. The CDR3 loop spans 15 amino acids. Germline-derived CDR1 and CDR2 are SGDLS and YYNGEE. The CDR3 region has the DNA TGTGCCAGCAGCGGCGGGGGCCCTGTCACAGATACGCAGTATTTT. This codes for CASSGGGPVTDTQYF.

The CDR3 is CASSERQGFNQPQHF. The CDR3 DNA reads as TGTGCCAGCAGTGAACGGCAGGGATTCAATCAGCCCCAGCATTTT. The genes are TRBV2 and TRBJ1-5; D perhaps matches TRBD1 (5 bases). There are 15 residues in the CDR3. From germline, CDR1 is SNHLY and CDR2 FYNNEI. V dropped 2 bases and J dropped 3 bases, with 11 bases sitting between them. The entire variable domain, with the rest obtained from reference TRBV2 and TRBJ1-5, is as follows: EPEVTQTPSHQVTQMGQEVILRCVPISNHLYFYWYRQILGQKVEFLVSFYNNEISEKSEIFDDQFSVERPDGSNFTLKIRSTKLEDSAMYFCASSERQGFNQPQHFGDGTRLSIL.

The chain recombines TRBV11-2 with TRBJ2-1, with 10 bases that match TRBD2. V was clipped by 3 bases and J by 9 bases; unmatched bases: 8. CDR3 length: 15 residues. Looked up from germline, CDR1 is SGHAT and CDR2 is FQNNGV. CDR3 residues: CASSLEAGGPIEQFF. DNA of the CDR3: TGTGCCAGCAGCTTGGAAGCGGGGGGGCCGATTGAGCAGTTCTTC.

The V and J genes are TRBV5-1 and TRBJ2-3; a weak D match, TRBD2 (6 bases). Germline values: CDR1 SGHRS, CDR2 YFSETQ. The CDR3 runs to 12 residues. Trimming removed 7 bases at V and 5 bases at J, with 11 bases between. The CDR3 spells CASLEGGDTQYF. The CDR3 DNA reads TGCGCCAGCCTGGAGGGTGGAGATACGCAGTATTTT.

The rearrangement links TRBV5-8 to TRBJ1-2, with D perhaps matching TRBD1 (5 bases). CDR1 is SGHTS and CDR2 is YDEGEE in the germline V gene. V dropped 3 bases and J dropped 6 bases, with 12 bases sitting between them. The CDR3 sequence is 13 residues long. CDR3 protein: CASSSGGDHGYTF. The CDR3 DNA follows: TGTGCCAGCAGCTCTGGGGGGGACCATGGCTACACCTTC.

The genes are TRBV20-1 and TRBJ1-5; TRBD1 matches 10 bases. The V gene's germline CDR1 is DFQATT and CDR2 SNEGSKA (reference sequence). Losses at the gene ends were 3 bases for V and 7 bases for J; bases not matched to a gene: 12. The CDR3 sequence is 16 residues long. Here the CDR3 DNA reads TGCAGTGCTAGTGGGAGTAGGGACAGGGGTTTGCAGCCCCAGCATTTT. Amino acid sequence: CSASGSRDRGLQPQHF.

This clone was seen only once. This sequence joins TRBV30 and TRBJ1-3; D not certain. CDR1 and CDR2 from the germline V gene are GTSNPN and SVGIG (reference sequence). Trimming removed 1 base from V and 1 base from J, with 8 bases in between. CDR3 length: 14 amino acids. The CDR3 bases are TGTGCCTGGAGTGGAGCGCTGTCTGGAAACACCATATATTTT. It codes for CAWSGALSGNTIYF.

Only a few counts were recorded for this clone. The genes are TRBV6-5 and TRBJ1-5; maybe TRBD1 (6 bases). The germline gives CDR1 MNHEY, CDR2 SVGAGI. This CDR3 is 15 amino acids long. The V and J ends lost 7 bases and 1 base respectively, with 14 bases between them. DNA of the CDR3: TGTGCCAGCACCGAGGACAGAAGGAGCAATCAGCCCCAGCATTTT. Protein product: CASTEDRRSNQPQHF.

This clone was seen more than once but under ten times. The chain combines TRBV11-2 with TRBJ1-1, with a tentative D call TRBD1 (6 bases). With 1 base removed from V and 3 bases from J, the gap between germline ends came to 12 bases. From germline, CDR1 is SGHAT and CDR2 FQNNGV. This CDR3 is 15 amino acids long. CDR3 in amino acids: CASSLVVRGDTEAFF. CDR3 bases: TGTGCCAGCAGCTTAGTAGTCAGGGGTGACACTGAAGCTTTCTTT.

The rearrangement links TRBV3-1 (or the pseudogene TRBV3-2) to TRBJ1-1; no reliable D call. In germline, CDR1 is LGHDT, CDR2 YNNKEL (reference sequence). V shed 5 bases and J shed 5 bases, with 6 bases lying between them. This CDR3 region has 11 residues. The CDR3 spells CASSIATEAFF. The CDR3 region has the DNA TGTGCCAGCAGCATAGCGACTGAAGCTTTCTTT.

The CDR3 loop is CASSIDGTGNSYEQYF. CDR3 nucleotides: TGTGCCAGTAGTATAGATGGGACAGGGAACTCCTACGAGCAGTACTTC. This chain uses TRBV19 with TRBJ2-7; 9 bases agree with TRBD1. CDR1 LNHDA and CDR2 SQIVND come from the germline V gene (reference sequence). Unmatched junction bases numbered 3, after V lost 0 bases and J lost 0 bases. This CDR3 region has 16 residues.

This clone was seen a single time. CDR3 bases: TGTGCCAGCAGCTCCTCAAGGAGCCCCCAGCATTTT. Encoded protein: CASSSSRSPQHF. The rearrangement links TRBV7-9 to TRBJ1-5; D gene ambiguous. V lost 4 bases to trimming and J lost 10 bases, with 11 bases between them. The CDR3 has 12 residues. The V gene's germline CDR1 is SEHNR and CDR2 FQNEAQ (reference sequence).

This rearrangement joins TRBV4-2 to TRBJ1-1; D gene unclear. Germline CDR1 LGHNA, CDR2 YNFKEQ. CDR3 length: 16 amino acids. The V end was cut by 2 bases, the J end by 2 bases, with 15 bases between. The CDR3 DNA follows: TGTGCCAGCAGCCAAAGATCTGGGCAGGCTAACACTGAAGCTTTCTTT. It is translated as CASSQRSGQANTEAFF.

The chain carries TRBV11-3 and TRBJ2-3; 7 bases are shared with TRBD1. Germline-derived CDR1 and CDR2 are SGHNT and YENEEA. The V gene end was trimmed by 5 bases and the J gene end by 5 bases; junction bases not matched to a gene: 7. The CDR3 is made up of 14 amino acids. CDR3 nucleotide sequence: TGTGCCAGCAGCGCACAGGGGATGGGAGATACGCAGTATTTT. Protein product: CASSAQGMGDTQYF.

The J gene is TRBJ1-6, the V gene TRBV18, with D perhaps TRBD1 (5 bases). The length of the CDR3 is 14 residues. Germline V CDR1 and CDR2: KGHSH, LQKENI. V lost 6 bases to trimming and J lost 9 bases, with 15 bases between them. The CDR3 nucleotides read TGTGCCAGCTCCCCGGGGGGTCCTAGTTCACCCCTCCACTTT. Protein product: CASSPGGPSSPLHF.

The chain couples TRBV5-4 to TRBJ2-7, with TRBD1 matching 9 bases. V dropped 4 bases and J dropped 3; count of bases not matched to a gene: 5. This CDR3 has 14 amino acids. The germline gives CDR1 SGHNT, CDR2 YYREEE (reference sequence). This CDR3 is CASSRWGQGYEQYF. The CDR3 DNA is TGTGCCAGCAGCCGGTGGGGACAGGGCTACGAGCAGTACTTC.

This chain uses TRBV5-1 with TRBJ2-7, with 8 bases matching TRBD1. The CDR3 consists of 14 residues. Trimming cost V 4 bases and J 3 bases; bases outside gene matches: 6. Germline V gene sequence: CDR1 SGHRS, CDR2 YFSETQ. The CDR3 DNA is TGCGCCAGCAGCGAGGACAGGGCCCTCTACGAGCAGTACTTC. Amino acid sequence: CASSEDRALYEQYF.